The clone carrying this T cell receptor beta chain has ten or more counts. Its matching antigen is unknown. This sample was taken from a study of CD8 T cells in ankylosing spondylitis. Study-wide points: Disease-linked clones displayed a CD8+ phenotype and appeared relatively rarely in peripheral blood.

Library preparation for TCR beta used quantitative 5'-RACE with molecular barcodes. TCRdb redid the calling of the 5' RACE reads with MiXCR, one entry per CDR3 protein. This table has about 240,000 distinct CDR3 sequences, less than 9.5% appearing once. The source material was blood, either unsorted or a sorted T cell fraction (not recorded which). This receptor was taken from a female donor with ankylosing spondylitis or in good health (not recorded which).

CDR3 in DNA: TGCGCCAGCAGCCAAGACATAGGCGAGACAGCCTACGAGCAGTACTTC. Translating gives CASSQDIGETAYEQYF. The V and J genes are TRBV4-3 and TRBJ2-7; TRBD1 is a possible D gene (5 bases). Germline V gene lookup returns CDR1 LGHNA and CDR2 YSLEER. V lost 0 bases to trimming and J lost 2 bases, with 14 bases between them. This CDR3 has 16 residues.